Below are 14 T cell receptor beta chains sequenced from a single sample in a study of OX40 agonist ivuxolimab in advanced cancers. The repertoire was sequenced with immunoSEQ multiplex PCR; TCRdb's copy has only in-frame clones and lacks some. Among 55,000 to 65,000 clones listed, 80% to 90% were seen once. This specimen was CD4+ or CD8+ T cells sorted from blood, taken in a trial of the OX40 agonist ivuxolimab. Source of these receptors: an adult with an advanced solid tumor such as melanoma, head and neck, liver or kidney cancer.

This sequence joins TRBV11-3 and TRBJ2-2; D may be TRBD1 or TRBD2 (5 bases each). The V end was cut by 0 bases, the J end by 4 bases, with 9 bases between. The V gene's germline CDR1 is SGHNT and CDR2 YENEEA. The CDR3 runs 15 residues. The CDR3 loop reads CASSLDGTPTGELFF. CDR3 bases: TGTGCCAGCAGCTTAGATGGGACCCCCACCGGGGAGCTGTTTTTT.

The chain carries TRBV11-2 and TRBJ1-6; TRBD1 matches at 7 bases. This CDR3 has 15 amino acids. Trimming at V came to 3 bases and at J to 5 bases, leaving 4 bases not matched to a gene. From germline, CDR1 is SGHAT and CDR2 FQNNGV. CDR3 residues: CASSLRGPNNSPLHF. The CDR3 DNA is TGTGCCAGCAGCTTGAGGGGGCCCAATAATTCACCCCTCCACTTT.

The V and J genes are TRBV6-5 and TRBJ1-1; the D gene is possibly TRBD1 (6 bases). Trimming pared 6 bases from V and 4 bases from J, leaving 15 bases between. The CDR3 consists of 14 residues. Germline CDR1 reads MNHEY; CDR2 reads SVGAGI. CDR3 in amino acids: CASSRLGAATEAFF. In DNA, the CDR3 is TGTGCCAGCAGCCGACTGGGGGCGGCCACTGAAGCTTTCTTT.

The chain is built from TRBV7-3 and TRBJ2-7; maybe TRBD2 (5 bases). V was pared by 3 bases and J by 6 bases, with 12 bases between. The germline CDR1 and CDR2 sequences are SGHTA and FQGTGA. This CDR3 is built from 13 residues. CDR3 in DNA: TGTGCCAGCAGCTTTGCGGAGGCAGGCGAGCAGTACTTC. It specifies CASSFAEAGEQYF.

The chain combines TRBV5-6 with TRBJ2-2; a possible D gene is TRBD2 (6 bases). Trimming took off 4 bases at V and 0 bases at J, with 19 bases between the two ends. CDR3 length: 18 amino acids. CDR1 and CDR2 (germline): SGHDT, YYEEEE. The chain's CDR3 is CASSPVPGLRANTGELFF. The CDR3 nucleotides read TGTGCCAGCAGCCCCGTCCCGGGACTGCGGGCGAACACCGGGGAGCTGTTTTTT.

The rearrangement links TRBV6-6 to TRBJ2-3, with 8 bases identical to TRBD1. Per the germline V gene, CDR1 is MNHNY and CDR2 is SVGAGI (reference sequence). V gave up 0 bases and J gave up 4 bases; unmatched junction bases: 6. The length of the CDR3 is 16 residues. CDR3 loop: CASSYSGQGAPDTQYF. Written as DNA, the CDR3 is TGTGCCAGCAGTTACTCAGGCCAGGGGGCCCCAGATACGCAGTATTTT.

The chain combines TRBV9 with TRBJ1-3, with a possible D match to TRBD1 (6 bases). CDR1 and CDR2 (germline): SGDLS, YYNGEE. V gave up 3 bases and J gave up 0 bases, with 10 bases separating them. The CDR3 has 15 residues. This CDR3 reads CASSGGAASGNTIYF. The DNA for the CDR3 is TGTGCCAGCAGCGGGGGGGCGGCCTCTGGAAACACCATATATTTT.

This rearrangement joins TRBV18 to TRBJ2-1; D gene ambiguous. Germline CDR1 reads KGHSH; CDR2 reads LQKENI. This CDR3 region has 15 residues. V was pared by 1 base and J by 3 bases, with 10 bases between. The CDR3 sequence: CASSPQSLGYNEQFF. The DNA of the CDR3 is TGTGCCAGCTCACCACAGAGTCTGGGCTACAATGAGCAGTTCTTC.

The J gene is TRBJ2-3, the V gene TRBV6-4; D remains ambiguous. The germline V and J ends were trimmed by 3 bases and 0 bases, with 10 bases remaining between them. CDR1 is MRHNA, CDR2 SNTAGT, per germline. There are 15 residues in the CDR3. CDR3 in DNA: TGTGCCAGCAGTGAACAGCTTTCTAGCACAGATACGCAGTATTTT. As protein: CASSEQLSSTDTQYF.

The CDR3 DNA reads TGTGCCAGCAGCAAGACCATCAGGAATGAAAAACTGTTTTTT. Its translation: CASSKTIRNEKLFF. This rearrangement joins TRBV7-2 to TRBJ1-4, with D hard to call. V lost 5 bases, J lost 5 bases, and 12 bases lay in between. The CDR3 length is 14 residues. The germline gives CDR1 SGHTA, CDR2 FQGNSA.

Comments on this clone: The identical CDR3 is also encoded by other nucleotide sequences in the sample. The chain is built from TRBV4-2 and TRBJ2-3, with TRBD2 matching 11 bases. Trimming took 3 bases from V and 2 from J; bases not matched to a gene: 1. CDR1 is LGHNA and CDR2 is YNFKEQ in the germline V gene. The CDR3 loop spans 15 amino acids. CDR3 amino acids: CASSQGLAVTDTQYF. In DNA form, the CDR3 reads TGTGCCAGCAGCCAGGGACTAGCGGTCACAGATACGCAGTATTTT.

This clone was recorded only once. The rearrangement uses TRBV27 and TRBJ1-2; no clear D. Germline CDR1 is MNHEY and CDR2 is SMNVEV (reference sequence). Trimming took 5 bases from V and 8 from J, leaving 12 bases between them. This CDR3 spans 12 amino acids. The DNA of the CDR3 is TGTGCCAGCAGTCCATTGAGAGGAGGCTACACCTTC. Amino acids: CASSPLRGGYTF.

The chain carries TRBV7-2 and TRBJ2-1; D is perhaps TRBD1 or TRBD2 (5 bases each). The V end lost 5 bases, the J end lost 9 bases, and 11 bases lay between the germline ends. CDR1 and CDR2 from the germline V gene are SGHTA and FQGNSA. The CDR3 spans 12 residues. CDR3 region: CASSQGELEQFF. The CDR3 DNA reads TGTGCCAGCAGCCAAGGGGAGCTTGAGCAGTTCTTC. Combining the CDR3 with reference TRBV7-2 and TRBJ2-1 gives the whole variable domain GAGVSQSPSNKVTEKGKDVELRCDPISGHTALYWYRQSLGQGLEFLIYFQGNSAPDKSGLPSDRFSAERTGGSVSTLTIQRTQQEDSAVYLCASSQGELEQFFGPGTRLTVL.

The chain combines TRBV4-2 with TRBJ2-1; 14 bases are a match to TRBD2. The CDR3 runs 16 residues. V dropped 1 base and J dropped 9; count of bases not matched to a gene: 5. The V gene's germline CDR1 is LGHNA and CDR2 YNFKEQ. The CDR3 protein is CASSQAGTSGSGEQFF. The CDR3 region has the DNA TGTGCCAGCAGCCAAGCCGGGACTAGCGGGAGTGGTGAGCAGTTCTTC.